A single sample gave rise to the 11 T cell receptor beta chains below, sequenced in a study of Tregs in tolerant kidney transplant recipients. Clones were read by immunoSEQ multiplex PCR, and TCRdb kept only the in-frame ones, dropping some. The sample totals tens of thousands of clones. This sample comprised CD4+ T cells from blood, obtained before the transplant. Every receptor here comes from a human donor who received a combined kidney and bone marrow transplant.

The CDR3 sequence is CAWSGDSYEQYF. The part of the CDR3 DNA that was read is TGTGCCTGGAGTGGGGACAGCTACGAG. The chain joins TRBV30 to TRBJ2-7; 7 bases fit TRBD1. The read ends 3 residues before the CDR3 terminus; that terminus is restored from the germline J gene. CDR1 GTSNPN and CDR2 SVGIG come from the germline V gene (reference sequence). The trim removed 1 base at V and 3 bases at J, leaving 0 bases unmatched. The CDR3 runs 12 residues.

Remarks on this clone: The read gets to within 3 residues of the CDR3 end, and the germline J gene fills in the rest. This chain uses TRBV7-2 with TRBJ2-2, with D hard to call. Germline V lookup: CDR1 SGHTA, CDR2 FQGNSA. The V and J ends lost 3 bases and 1 base respectively, with 9 bases between them. The CDR3 covers 15 residues. CDR3 region: CASSLGPLNTGELFF. The covered CDR3 bases are TGTGCCAGCAGCTTGGGCCCCCTGAACACCGGGGAG.

A remark on this clone: Read sequence stops 3 residues before the CDR3 end, and the germline J gene provides the missing end. V gene TRBV20-1 combines with J gene TRBJ1-1; the D gene is possibly TRBD1 (5 bases). The CDR3 spans 14 residues. CDR1 is DFQATT and CDR2 is SNEGSKA in the germline V gene (reference sequence). V was trimmed by 5 bases and J by 1 base, leaving 14 bases between them. CDR3 DNA, as far as it was read: TGCAGTGCTTCCCAGGGTTGGGGGAACACTGAA. It is translated as CSASQGWGNTE. The CDR3, in full, reads CSASQGWGNTEAFF.

For this clone: With the read ending 3 residues before the CDR3 end, the germline J gene is used to fill in that end. The gene calls are TRBV5-1 and TRBJ2-3, with a tentative D call TRBD2 (5 bases). Germline V gives CDR1 SGHRS, CDR2 YFSETQ. V was pared by 7 bases and J by 6 bases, with 18 bases between. The CDR3 spans 14 residues. CDR3 protein: CASRMGSTGDTQYF. Incomplete CDR3 DNA: TGCGCCAGCCGCATGGGGTCCACGGGGGATACG.

About this clone: The CDR3 end lies 3 residues beyond the end of the read and is filled in from the germline J gene. The gene calls are TRBV6-2 or TRBV6-3 and TRBJ1-2, with 9 bases lining up with TRBD1. Per germline, CDR1 MNHEY and CDR2 SVGEGT. The CDR3 spans 15 residues. J gave up 3 bases and V 3 bases, and 5 bases lay outside the gene matches. The chain's CDR3 is CASSYRDRADYGYTF. CDR3 DNA (partial): TGTGCCAGCAGTTATAGGGACAGGGCCGACTATGGC.

Remarks on this clone: Read coverage stops 3 residues before the CDR3 terminus; the germline J gene supplies the remainder. The rearrangement joins TRBV20-1 to TRBJ1-2, with D tentatively TRBD1 (5 bases). CDR3 length equals 14 residues. In germline, CDR1 is DFQATT, CDR2 SNEGSKA (reference sequence). V was clipped by 3 bases and J by 4 bases, with 15 bases between them. The CDR3 here is CSASPDSLPYGYTF. CDR3 bases read: TGCAGTGCTAGTCCTGACAGCCTACCCTATGGC.

Comment on this clone: The observed sequence ends 3 residues before the CDR3 terminus, with the missing tail filled in from the germline J gene. V and J are TRBV18 and TRBJ2-7; 7 bases line up with TRBD1. Germline CDR1 and CDR2: KGHSH and LQKENI. V lost 2 bases to trimming and J lost 6 bases; unmatched junction nucleotides: 7. The CDR3 length is 14 residues. The sequenced CDR3 bases are TGTGCCAGCTCACCAGACAGGGTGTTTTCCGAG. Translated, it gives CASSPDRVFSE. In full, the CDR3 reads CASSPDRVFSEQYF.

A word on this clone: The read gets to within 3 residues of the CDR3 end, and the germline J gene fills in the rest. The rearrangement joins TRBV19 to TRBJ2-3; D is uncertain. Germline V gene lookup returns CDR1 LNHDA and CDR2 SQIVND (reference sequence). The V gene lost 3 bases and the J gene lost 3 bases, with 10 bases spanning the gap. This CDR3 contains 14 residues. The CDR3 DNA, read in part, is TGTGCCAGTAGTATCTCGACTGGTACAGATACG. It is translated as CASSISTGTDT. The full-length CDR3 reads as CASSISTGTDTQYF.

Regarding this clone: The CDR3 end falls 3 residues outside the read, so it is completed with the germline J gene. The rearrangement joins TRBV5-4 to TRBJ1-2, with D possibly being TRBD1 (5 bases). CDR3 length: 13 residues. CDR1 and CDR2 (germline): SGHNT, YYREEE (reference sequence). Trimming left V 5 bases short and J 4 bases short, with 12 bases between. CDR3 bases read: TGTGCCAGCAGGCAGACAGAATTCTATGGC. This sequence encodes CASRQTEFYG. The whole CDR3 region reads CASRQTEFYGYTF.

CDR3 in amino acids: CASMRGLDQPQHF. The covered CDR3 bases are TGTGCCAGTATGCGGGGTCTAGATCAGCCC. The gene calls are TRBV19 and TRBJ1-5; no reliable D call. The CDR3 end lies 3 residues beyond the end of the read and is filled in from the germline J gene. The CDR3 covers 13 residues. The ends were cut back, 7 bases at V and 5 bases at J, with 12 bases in the middle. Germline V gene sequence: CDR1 LNHDA, CDR2 SQIVND (reference sequence).

Regarding this clone: The CDR3 end lies 3 residues beyond the end of the read and is filled in from the germline J gene. This chain joins TRBV19 and TRBJ1-2, with 7 positions matching TRBD1. V dropped 4 bases and J dropped 4; count of bases not matched to a gene: 6. The germline V gene has CDR1 LNHDA and CDR2 SQIVND (reference sequence). CDR3 length equals 14 residues. Incomplete CDR3 DNA: TGTGCCAGTAGTAGGGACAGAGGACTCTATGGC. As protein: CASSRDRGLYG. The full CDR3 sequence reads CASSRDRGLYGYTF.